This T cell receptor beta chain was found in a study of T cells after yellow fever vaccination. Overall study results and limits: Only a minor proportion of clonotypes was detected across both CD4 and CD8 compartments. The secondary response was weaker but peaked faster, day 5 versus 15.

CDR3 length: 15 residues. Germline V lookup: CDR1 ENHRY, CDR2 SYGVKD. With 2 bases removed from V and 9 bases from J, the gap between germline ends came to 20 bases. A word on this clonotype: As yet, its antigen is unknown.

TCRdb itself ran the 5' RACE reads through MiXCR, one entry per CDR3 protein. Among hundreds of thousands of distinct CDR3 sequences listed, approximately 21% were seen once. The source material was PBMCs, sampled 15 days after the yellow fever booster vaccination. This sequence was found in a man aged 25 to 40 who received the YFV17D yellow fever vaccine. The chain joins TRBV10-3 to TRBJ2-7, with D tentatively TRBD1 or TRBD2 (6 bases each). The CDR3 region is CAISEATQRGARQYF. The CDR3 coding sequence is TGTGCCATCAGTGAGGCCACTCAAAGGGGGGCGCGGCAGTACTTC.